Shown below are 30 T cell receptor beta chains from a single sample sequenced in a study of T cell changes during pregnancy in multiple sclerosis. Only in-frame clones appear in the TCRdb table, and some are missing; sequencing was by immunoSEQ multiplex PCR. Of more than 65,000 clones in the sample, 88% are singletons; the top ten hold 3% to 4%. The specimen was peripheral blood, collected before pregnancy. These receptor sequences come from a female donor with multiple sclerosis, enrolled in a pregnancy study.

The chain carries TRBV5-1 and TRBJ1-1, with 7 bases identical to TRBD1. Germline V CDR1 and CDR2: SGHRS, YFSETQ. The CDR3 contains 15 residues. J was trimmed by 4 bases and V by 4 bases; bases with no gene match: 10. DNA for the CDR3: TGCGCCAGCAGCATGGGGACAGACCAAGGCACTGAAGCTTTCTTT. Translating gives CASSMGTDQGTEAFF. Drawing the rest from reference TRBV5-1 and TRBJ1-1, the complete variable domain is KAGVTQTPRYLIKTRGQQVTLSCSPISGHRSVSWYQQTPGQGLQFLFEYFSETQRNKGNFPGRFSGRQFSNSRSEMNVSTLELGDSALYLCASSMGTDQGTEAFFGQGTRLTVV.

This sequence joins TRBV7-3 and TRBJ1-2, with D tentatively TRBD1 (6 bases). Deletions cut 2 bases from V and 2 bases from J, with 12 bases between. The CDR3 has 15 residues. Germline V lookup: CDR1 SGHTA, CDR2 FQGTGA. The DNA of the CDR3 is TGTGCCAGCAGCTTAGTAAGGGGGACCAACTATGGCTACACCTTC. This translates into CASSLVRGTNYGYTF.

The chain carries TRBV7-8 and TRBJ2-7; D is possibly TRBD2 (6 bases). Deletions cut 4 bases from V and 7 bases from J, with 20 bases between. The CDR3 is made up of 15 amino acids. Germline CDR1 is SGHVS and CDR2 is FQNEAQ. The DNA of the CDR3 is TGTGCCAGCAGCTCTTCGGATAGCGGTCAGCTGGAGCAGTACTTC. Encoded protein: CASSSSDSGQLEQYF.

The V call is TRBV19, the J call TRBJ1-1, with TRBD1 identical over 8 bases. The V gene end was trimmed by 6 bases and the J gene end by 5 bases; junction bases not matched to a gene: 11. Germline CDR1 reads LNHDA; CDR2 reads SQIVND (reference sequence). The CDR3 contains 15 residues. Here the CDR3 DNA reads TGTGCCAGTAGGGACAGGGTAGGAAAATTTACTGAAGCTTTCTTT. This sequence encodes CASRDRVGKFTEAFF.

The rearrangement links TRBV7-3 to TRBJ2-1; 7 positions agree with TRBD1. Germline V lookup: CDR1 SGHTA, CDR2 FQGTGA. The CDR3 spans 13 residues. The V segment lost 4 bases and the J segment 10 bases; nucleotides outside the gene matches: 7. DNA for the CDR3: TGTGCCAGCAGCTCGGACAGGCCGTTGGAGCAGTTCTTC. This translates into CASSSDRPLEQFF. The full variable domain, completed using reference TRBV7-3 and TRBJ2-1, is GAGVSQTPSNKVTEKGKYVELRCDPISGHTALYWYRQSLGQGPEFLIYFQGTGAADDSGLPNDRFFAVRPEGSVSTLKIQRTERGDSAVYLCASSSDRPLEQFFGPGTRLTVL.

J is TRBJ2-7 and V is TRBV5-8; the match to TRBD1 covers 10 bases. Per germline, CDR1 SGHTS and CDR2 YDEGEE. V was clipped by 0 bases and J by 3 bases; unmatched bases: 3. The CDR3 totals 15 residues. CDR3 bases: TGTGCCAGCAGCTTGGAAGGACAGGGGGGCTACGAGCAGTACTTC. The encoded protein is CASSLEGQGGYEQYF.

This clone was observed once. The CDR3 region is CATSRARDTDTQYF. The CDR3 DNA reads as TGTGCCACCAGCAGAGCTAGAGACACAGATACGCAGTATTTT. This chain joins TRBV15 and TRBJ2-3; D gene ambiguous. This CDR3 is 14 amino acids long. The germline V gene has CDR1 LNHNV and CDR2 YYDKDF (reference sequence). Trimming pared 1 base from V and 2 bases from J, leaving 7 bases between.

The rearrangement links TRBV19 to TRBJ2-3, with D tentatively TRBD1 (5 bases). The CDR3 totals 13 residues. V was pared by 3 bases and J by 4 bases, with 8 bases between. Germline loops: CDR1 LNHDA, CDR2 SQIVND (reference sequence). The CDR3 bases are TGTGCCAGTAGTATTCAGGGCTCAGATACGCAGTATTTT. Translating gives CASSIQGSDTQYF. Full variable domain (outside the CDR3, taken from reference TRBV19 and TRBJ2-3): DGGITQSPKYLFRKEGQNVTLSCEQNLNHDAMYWYRQDPGQGLRLIYYSQIVNDFQKGDIAEGYSVSREKKESFPLTVTSAQKNPTAFYLCASSIQGSDTQYFGPGTRLTVL.

V and J are TRBV5-1 and TRBJ1-3, with TRBD1 identical over 10 bases. Per germline, CDR1 SGHRS and CDR2 YFSETQ. V lost 0 bases to trimming and J lost 2 bases; unmatched junction nucleotides: 2. The CDR3 runs 16 residues. CDR3: CASSLATGGTGNTIYF. DNA for the CDR3: TGCGCCAGCAGCTTGGCGACAGGGGGCACTGGAAACACCATATATTTT.

In its sample, this clone was seen once. This rearrangement joins TRBV29-1 to TRBJ2-3; TRBD1 matches 10 bases. With V trimmed by 6 bases and J by 2 bases, 5 bases remained unmatched. The CDR3 totals 14 residues. Germline V lookup: CDR1 SQVTM, CDR2 ANQGSEA. This CDR3 reads CSVRQGASTDTQYF. In DNA, the CDR3 is TGCAGCGTACGACAGGGGGCGTCCACAGATACGCAGTATTTT.

The J gene is TRBJ2-3, the V gene TRBV7-3; 9 nucleotides agree with TRBD2. This CDR3 comprises 15 residues. Germline V CDR1 and CDR2: SGHTA, FQGTGA. Trimming cost V 4 bases and J 4 bases; bases outside gene matches: 6. CDR3 bases: TGTGCCAGCAGCTCCGGGACTAGCCTGGCAGATACGCAGTATTTT. Its translation: CASSSGTSLADTQYF.

This clone was counted a single time. CDR3 sequence reads: CASRPLRGPTEAFF. CDR3 bases: TGTGCCAGCAGACCACTAAGGGGTCCGACTGAAGCTTTCTTT. This sequence joins TRBV6-1 and TRBJ1-1, with D perhaps TRBD1 (5 bases). V was clipped by 6 bases and J by 5 bases, with 16 bases between them. CDR1 MNHNS and CDR2 SASEGT come from the germline V gene. CDR3 size: 14 residues.

This clone was seen more than once but under ten times. J is TRBJ1-2 and V is TRBV19; no reliable D call. Germline loops: CDR1 LNHDA, CDR2 SQIVND (reference sequence). The length of the CDR3 is 13 residues. Trimming took 5 bases from V and 6 from J, leaving 13 bases between them. The CDR3 sequence: CASSFRMAHGYTF. The CDR3 DNA follows: TGTGCCAGTAGTTTCAGGATGGCCCATGGCTACACCTTC.

The V gene is TRBV7-2, the J gene TRBJ1-2; 8 bases match TRBD1. From germline, CDR1 is SGHTA and CDR2 FQGNSA. J was trimmed by 8 bases and V by 5 bases; bases with no gene match: 7. The CDR3 is 13 residues long. The CDR3 DNA reads TGTGCCAGCAGCACTGGACAGGGAGGCGGCTACACCTTC. This codes for CASSTGQGGGYTF. The variable domain in full, with the rest retrieved from reference TRBV7-2 and TRBJ1-2, is GAGVSQSPSNKVTEKGKDVELRCDPISGHTALYWYRQSLGQGLEFLIYFQGNSAPDKSGLPSDRFSAERTGGSVSTLTIQRTQQEDSAVYLCASSTGQGGGYTFGSGTRLTVV.

Regarding this clone: This specimen includes other DNA sequences encoding the same CDR3. J is TRBJ1-1 and V is TRBV5-1, with D perhaps TRBD1 (6 bases). Germline CDR1 and CDR2: SGHRS and YFSETQ. The CDR3 contains 14 residues. V gave up 4 bases and J gave up 5 bases, with 15 bases separating them. The chain's CDR3 is CASSLEGDGTEAFF. The DNA of the CDR3 is TGCGCCAGCAGCCTAGAGGGGGACGGAACTGAAGCTTTCTTT.

This clone has only one observation. The chain links TRBV18 to TRBJ1-1, with TRBD1 identical over 8 bases. V was clipped by 3 bases and J by 0 bases; unmatched bases: 6. CDR1 and CDR2 (germline): KGHSH, LQKENI. This CDR3 spans 16 amino acids. The CDR3 sequence: CASSPWDRRMNTEAFF. CDR3 coding DNA: TGTGCCAGCTCACCTTGGGACAGGAGGATGAACACTGAAGCTTTCTTT.

The chain couples TRBV5-4 to TRBJ1-2, with D possibly being TRBD1 (5 bases). The CDR3 is 15 residues long. Trimming stripped 2 bases from V and 3 bases from J, with 14 bases between. Germline V gene sequence: CDR1 SGHNT, CDR2 YYREEE (reference sequence). The CDR3 is CASSFGGSNDYGYTF. CDR3 bases: TGTGCCAGCAGCTTTGGGGGGAGCAACGACTATGGCTACACCTTC.

J is TRBJ1-2 and V is TRBV5-6, with D perhaps matching TRBD1 (5 bases). CDR3 length: 14 amino acids. The ends were cut back, 0 bases at V and 8 bases at J, with 14 bases in the middle. CDR1 and CDR2 (germline): SGHDT, YYEEEE. Here the CDR3 reads CASSLALRRQGYTF. CDR3 DNA sequence: TGTGCCAGCAGCTTGGCCCTCAGGAGACAGGGCTACACCTTC.

The J gene is TRBJ1-3, the V gene TRBV19; perhaps TRBD1 as D (6 bases). CDR3 size: 15 residues. Germline CDR1 is LNHDA and CDR2 is SQIVND (reference sequence). V lost 4 bases, J lost 4 bases, and 14 bases lay in between. CDR3 coding DNA: TGTGCCAGTAGTACCCTGACAGGAATAGGAAACACCATATATTTT. Translation gives CASSTLTGIGNTIYF. Filled out from reference TRBV19 and TRBJ1-3, the complete variable domain reads DGGITQSPKYLFRKEGQNVTLSCEQNLNHDAMYWYRQDPGQGLRLIYYSQIVNDFQKGDIAEGYSVSREKKESFPLTVTSAQKNPTAFYLCASSTLTGIGNTIYFGEGSWLTVV.

The V call is TRBV19, the J call TRBJ2-7, with 7 bases aligning to TRBD1. This CDR3 is 16 amino acids long. Germline V CDR1 and CDR2: LNHDA, SQIVND (reference sequence). Losses at the gene ends were 5 bases for V and 6 bases for J; bases not matched to a gene: 16. CDR3 sequence (DNA): TGTGCCAGTAGTCCTAGCTCCACTCAGGGGGTCGGCGAGCAGTACTTC. It yields the protein CASSPSSTQGVGEQYF.

The chain has TRBV6-1 and TRBJ2-7; tentative D call: TRBD2 (6 bases). Looked up from germline, CDR1 is MNHNS and CDR2 is SASEGT. The CDR3 is made up of 14 amino acids. V lost 7 bases and J 2 bases, leaving 15 bases between the germline ends. The CDR3 nucleotides read TGTGCCAGCACTCGAGAGGAGGGGACCTACGAGCAGTACTTC. As protein: CASTREEGTYEQYF.

This chain links TRBV4-1 with TRBJ1-2; 7 nucleotides line up with TRBD1. Trimming cost V 3 bases and J 4 bases; bases outside gene matches: 8. The CDR3 extends over 15 amino acids. CDR1 and CDR2 (germline): MGHRA, YSYEKL. CDR3 nucleotide sequence: TGCGCCAGCAGCCACCAAACCGGGACAGTCTATGGCTACACCTTC. Its translation is CASSHQTGTVYGYTF.

The rearrangement joins TRBV11-3 to TRBJ2-3, with 9 bases that match TRBD2. V gave up 3 bases and J gave up 1 base; unmatched junction bases: 2. The CDR3 contains 15 residues. The germline V gene encodes CDR1 SGHNT and CDR2 YENEEA. The CDR3 DNA is TGTGCCAGCAGCTTGAGACTAGCGGGCACAGATACGCAGTATTTT. Translating gives CASSLRLAGTDTQYF.

The chain employs TRBV7-2 and TRBJ1-3; TRBD1 aligns across 8 bases. Germline trimming cut 5 bases from V and 4 bases from J; bases unmatched to any gene: 10. Germline loops: CDR1 SGHTA, CDR2 FQGNSA. The CDR3 has 16 residues. DNA for the CDR3: TGTGCCAGCAGCGTGCTACAGGGGGGAGAGGGAAACACCATATATTTT. It encodes CASSVLQGGEGNTIYF.

The V and J genes are TRBV7-3 and TRBJ2-7, with a tentative D call TRBD1 (5 bases). This CDR3 is built from 15 residues. Trimming removed 5 bases from V and 0 bases from J, with 14 bases in between. From germline, CDR1 is SGHTA and CDR2 FQGTGA. The CDR3 region is CASSPPYRSSYEQYF. As DNA, the CDR3 is TGTGCCAGCAGCCCACCCTACAGGAGCTCCTACGAGCAGTACTTC. The entire variable domain, with the rest obtained from reference TRBV7-3 and TRBJ2-7, is as follows: GAGVSQTPSNKVTEKGKYVELRCDPISGHTALYWYRQSLGQGPEFLIYFQGTGAADDSGLPNDRFFAVRPEGSVSTLKIQRTERGDSAVYLCASSPPYRSSYEQYFGPGTRLTVT.

The chain employs TRBV7-8 and TRBJ2-3; 8 positions agree with TRBD2. The CDR3 runs to 19 residues. After removal of 1 base from V and 4 bases from J, the junction contained 16 bases not matched to a gene. The V gene's germline CDR1 is SGHVS and CDR2 FQNEAQ. In DNA form, the CDR3 reads TGTGCCAGCAGCTTAGGCGGGGGGACCCGCTTTCTTGCCCCAGATACGCAGTATTTT. Residues: CASSLGGGTRFLAPDTQYF.

The chain links TRBV6-1 to TRBJ1-2; D call uncertain. The V gene's germline CDR1 is MNHNS and CDR2 SASEGT. The CDR3 length is 15 residues. V was clipped by 6 bases and J by 4 bases, with 18 bases between them. DNA for the CDR3: TGTGCCAGCAGACAAGGAGACGGCGGACTCTATGGCTACACCTTC. This gives the protein CASRQGDGGLYGYTF.

The DNA for the CDR3 is TGTGCCGTTACCTTGTGGGACAGGGATACCCGTGGCTACACCTTC. Its protein product is CAVTLWDRDTRGYTF. The rearrangement uses TRBV28 and TRBJ1-2; 9 nucleotides line up with TRBD1. The J segment lost 7 bases and the V segment lost 11 bases, leaving 17 bases of the junction unmatched. The CDR3 runs to 15 residues. Germline V gives CDR1 MDHEN, CDR2 SYDVKM.

This clone came up a few times. V and J are TRBV19 and TRBJ1-3; a possible D gene is TRBD1 (5 bases). Trimming shortened V by 10 bases and J by 0 bases, and 13 bases separated the two germline ends. Germline CDR1 reads LNHDA; CDR2 reads SQIVND (reference sequence). CDR3 length: 14 residues. Written as DNA, the CDR3 is TGTGCCACCTATAATACAGGCTCTGGAAACACCATATATTTT. Protein sequence: CATYNTGSGNTIYF. The whole variable domain, remainder taken from reference TRBV19 and TRBJ1-3, is DGGITQSPKYLFRKEGQNVTLSCEQNLNHDAMYWYRQDPGQGLRLIYYSQIVNDFQKGDIAEGYSVSREKKESFPLTVTSAQKNPTAFYLCATYNTGSGNTIYFGEGSWLTVV.

This chain links TRBV18 with TRBJ2-5; weak D call: TRBD1 (6 bases). CDR1 is KGHSH and CDR2 is LQKENI in the germline V gene. V was shortened by 0 bases and J by 2 bases, with 13 bases between the two germline ends. The CDR3 has 16 amino acids. The CDR3 coding sequence is TGTGCCAGCTCACCACCTCTGGGACAAACACAAGAGACCCAGTACTTC. Protein product: CASSPPLGQTQETQYF.